A selection of T cell receptor beta chains follows, all from one sample in a study of T-cell memory formation after mild COVID-19. TCRdb reanalysed the 5' RACE reads using MiXCR and keeps one entry per CDR3 protein. The sample yields hundreds of thousands of distinct CDR3 sequences, 19% seen once. Sequencing was performed on PBMCs or a T cell subset sorted from them (not recorded which). These receptors were obtained from a young man who had mild COVID-19 (a few samples of this study predate the infection). Cell type and time point are not known. The CDR3 runs from the conserved cysteine through the conserved F or W. Fields, in order: J gene, D gene, clone size, V gene, CDR3 DNA, CDR3 protein. A D gene is named only where the DNA matches it firmly. Clone size is given for some rows only: seen once, a few or many times, or a class if the clone is expanded.

J: TRBJ1-2; D: .; size: .; V: TRBV6-5; DNA: TGTGCCAGCAGTTACCGGCCAGGGTCGGATGGCTACACCTTC; CDR3: CASSYRPGSDGYTF
J: TRBJ1-2; D: .; size: few; V: TRBV5-3; DNA: TGTGCCGGAACTCTGGACAGATGCTATGGCTACACCTTC; CDR3: CAGTLDRCYGYTF
J: TRBJ2-5; D: .; size: .; V: TRBV2; DNA: TGTGCCAGCAGTGTTTTCGGGGGGCAGGAGACCCAGTACTTC; CDR3: CASSVFGGQETQYF
J: TRBJ1-2; D: .; size: few; V: TRBV20-1; DNA: TGCAGTGCCATCCCGTGGAGACCTCCTAAACCTGGCTACACCTTC; CDR3: CSAIPWRPPKPGYTF
J: TRBJ1-1; D: .; size: few; V: TRBV7-9; DNA: TGTGCCAGCAGTTCCCCCCCGGAGATCACGGAAGCTTTCTTT; CDR3: CASSSPPEITEAFF
J: TRBJ1-3; D: TRBD1; size: few; V: TRBV4-3; DNA: TGCGCCAGCAGCCAAGTCGACAGGGAGTCGGACACCATATATTTT; CDR3: CASSQVDRESDTIYF
J: TRBJ2-5; D: TRBD2; size: .; V: TRBV29-1; DNA: TGCAGCGTTGATGTGGCTAGCGGGGGCTGGGGGACCCAGTACTTC; CDR3: CSVDVASGGWGTQYF
J: TRBJ2-7; D: .; size: few; V: TRBV5-1; DNA: TGCGCCAGCAGCTTTTCGGGACCACCTACGAATCAGTACTTC; CDR3: CASSFSGPPTNQYF
J: TRBJ2-7; D: TRBD1; size: .; V: TRBV5-1; DNA: TGCGCCAGCAGCTTGAGCGTGACAGGGACGCGCGAGCAGTACTTC; CDR3: CASSLSVTGTREQYF
J: TRBJ2-1; D: .; size: few; V: TRBV20-1; DNA: TGCAGTGCCCCCCGGGCCGGCTACAATGAGCAGTTCTTC; CDR3: CSAPRAGYNEQFF
J: TRBJ2-3; D: .; size: .; V: TRBV12-3/TRBV12-4; DNA: TGTGCCAGCAGCCCAGACAGTCAAGATACGCAGTATTTT; CDR3: CASSPDSQDTQYF
J: TRBJ2-7; D: .; size: few; V: TRBV2; DNA: TGTGCCAGCAGGAACCGAGGGGGTTTAACCTACGAGCAGTACTTC; CDR3: CASRNRGGLTYEQYF
J: TRBJ2-5; D: .; size: .; V: TRBV5-5; DNA: TGTGCCAGCAGCACCGGGGCGAACAAACCCCTTCAAGAGACCCAGTACTTC; CDR3: CASSTGANKPLQETQYF
J: TRBJ2-5; D: .; size: .; V: TRBV29-1; DNA: TGCAGCGTTGTCGGGGACCGGGACGGGCAAGAGACCCAGTACTTC; CDR3: CSVVGDRDGQETQYF
J: TRBJ2-5; D: .; size: .; V: TRBV19; DNA: TGTGCCAGTAGTATAGATGGCACAGAGACCCAGTACTTC; CDR3: CASSIDGTETQYF
J: TRBJ2-2; D: .; size: few; V: TRBV6-5; DNA: TGTGCCAGCAGTTACCCCCCCGACGCGGCCCTGAACACCGGGGAGCTGTTTTTT; CDR3: CASSYPPDAALNTGELFF
J: TRBJ1-5; D: .; size: .; V: TRBV5-6; DNA: TGTGCCAGCAGCTTGTCTGGCCGATCGGGCAATCAGCCCCAGCATTTT; CDR3: CASSLSGRSGNQPQHF